One sample yielded the 5 T cell receptor beta chains listed below, sequenced in a study of cytomegalovirus exposure and HLA in healthy donors. The PCR employed 60 Vbeta primers together with 13 Jbeta primers. Clones were read by immunoSEQ multiplex PCR, and TCRdb kept only the in-frame ones, dropping some. The data hold about 140,000 clones, with approximately 80% observed a single time. The sequencing input was PBMCs. Receptors originate from a middle-aged man in good health and CMV-seronegative.

This sequence joins TRBV5-1 and TRBJ2-3; 9 bases agree with TRBD1. The CDR3 sequence is 16 residues long. Germline CDR1 SGHRS, CDR2 YFSETQ. The V segment lost 3 bases and the J segment 2 bases; nucleotides outside the gene matches: 7. The CDR3 DNA follows: TGCGCCAGCAGCTCGGCGGGACAGGGCCTCACAGATACGCAGTATTTT. It translates to CASSSAGQGLTDTQYF.

This clone was detected a few times. The chain recombines TRBV5-1 with TRBJ1-1; 9 bases map to TRBD1. The ends lost 3 bases at V and 4 bases at J; junction bases unmatched: 7. This CDR3 contains 15 residues. Germline assignment: CDR1 SGHRS and CDR2 YFSETQ. This CDR3 reads CASSSWSGQGTEAFF. CDR3 bases: TGCGCCAGCAGCTCGTGGTCGGGACAGGGCACTGAAGCTTTCTTT. The variable domain in full, with the rest retrieved from reference TRBV5-1 and TRBJ1-1, is KAGVTQTPRYLIKTRGQQVTLSCSPISGHRSVSWYQQTPGQGLQFLFEYFSETQRNKGNFPGRFSGRQFSNSRSEMNVSTLELGDSALYLCASSSWSGQGTEAFFGQGTRLTVV.

V and J are TRBV4-1 and TRBJ2-1, with 7 nucleotides matching TRBD1. CDR1 and CDR2 from the germline V gene are MGHRA and YSYEKL. CDR3 length equals 14 residues. The V segment lost 1 base and the J segment 9 bases; nucleotides outside the gene matches: 6. The CDR3, as DNA: TGCGCCAGCAGCCAAGTTGGAAGGGGGCTTGAGCAGTTCTTC. This sequence encodes CASSQVGRGLEQFF.

The chain has TRBV9 and TRBJ2-1; 8 positions agree with TRBD2. CDR1 is SGDLS and CDR2 is YYNGEE in the germline V gene. CDR3 length: 15 amino acids. J lost 0 bases, V lost 3 bases, and 2 bases had no gene match. The CDR3 nucleotides read TGTGCCAGCAGCGCACTAGCGGCCTCCTACAATGAGCAGTTCTTC. Translation: CASSALAASYNEQFF.

This chain links TRBV27 with TRBJ2-7, with a possible D match to TRBD2 (7 bases). The germline V gene encodes CDR1 MNHEY and CDR2 SMNVEV (reference sequence). Trimming stripped 3 bases from V and 4 bases from J, with 13 bases between. CDR3 size: 14 residues. CDR3 loop: CASSFARGGYEQYF. CDR3 DNA: TGTGCCAGCAGTTTCGCCAGGGGAGGGTACGAGCAGTACTTC.